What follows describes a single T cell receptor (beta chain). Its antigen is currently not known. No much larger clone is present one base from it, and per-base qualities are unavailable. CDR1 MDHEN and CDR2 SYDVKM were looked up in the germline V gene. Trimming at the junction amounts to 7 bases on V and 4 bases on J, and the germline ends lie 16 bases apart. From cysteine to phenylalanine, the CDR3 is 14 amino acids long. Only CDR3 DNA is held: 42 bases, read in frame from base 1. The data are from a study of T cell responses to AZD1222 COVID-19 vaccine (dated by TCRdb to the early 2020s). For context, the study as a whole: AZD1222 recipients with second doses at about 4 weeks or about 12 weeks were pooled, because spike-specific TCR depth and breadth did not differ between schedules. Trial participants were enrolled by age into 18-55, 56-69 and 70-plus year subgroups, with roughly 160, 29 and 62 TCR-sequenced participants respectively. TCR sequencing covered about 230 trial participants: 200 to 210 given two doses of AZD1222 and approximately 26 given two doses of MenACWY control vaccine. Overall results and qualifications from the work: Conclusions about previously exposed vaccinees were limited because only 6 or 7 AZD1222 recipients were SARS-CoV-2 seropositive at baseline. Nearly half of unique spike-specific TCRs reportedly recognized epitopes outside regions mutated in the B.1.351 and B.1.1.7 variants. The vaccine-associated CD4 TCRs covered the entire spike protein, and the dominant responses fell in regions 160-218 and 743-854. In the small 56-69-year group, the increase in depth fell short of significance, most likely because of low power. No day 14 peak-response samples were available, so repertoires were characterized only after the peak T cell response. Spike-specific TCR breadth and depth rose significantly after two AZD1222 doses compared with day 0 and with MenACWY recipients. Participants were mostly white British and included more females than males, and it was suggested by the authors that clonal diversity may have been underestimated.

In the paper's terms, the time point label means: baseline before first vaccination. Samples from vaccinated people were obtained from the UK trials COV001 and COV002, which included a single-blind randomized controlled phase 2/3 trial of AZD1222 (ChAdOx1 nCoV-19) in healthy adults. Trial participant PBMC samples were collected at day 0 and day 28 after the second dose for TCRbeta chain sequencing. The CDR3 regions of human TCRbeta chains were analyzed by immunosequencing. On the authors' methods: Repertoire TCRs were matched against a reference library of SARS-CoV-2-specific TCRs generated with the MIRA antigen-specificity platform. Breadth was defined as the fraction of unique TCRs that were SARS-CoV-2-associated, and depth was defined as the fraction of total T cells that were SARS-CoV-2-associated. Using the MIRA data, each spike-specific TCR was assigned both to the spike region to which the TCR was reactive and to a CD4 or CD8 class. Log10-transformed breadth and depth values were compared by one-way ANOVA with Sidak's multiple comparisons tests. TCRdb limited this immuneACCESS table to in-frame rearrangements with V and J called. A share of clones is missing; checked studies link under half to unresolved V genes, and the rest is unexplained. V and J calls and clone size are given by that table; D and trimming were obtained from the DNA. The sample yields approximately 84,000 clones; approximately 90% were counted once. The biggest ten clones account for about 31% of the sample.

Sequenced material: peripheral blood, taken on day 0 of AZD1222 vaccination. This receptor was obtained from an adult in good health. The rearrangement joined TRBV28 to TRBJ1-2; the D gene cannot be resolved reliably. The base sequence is TGTGCCAGCATGTCGCTGGGCCAGTCCTATGGCTACACCTTC. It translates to CASMSLGQSYGYTF.